This T cell receptor (beta chain) was sequenced in a study of T cell responses to AZD1222 COVID-19 vaccine. Study results and caveats: Nearly half of unique spike-specific TCRs reportedly avoided B.1.351 and B.1.1.7 mutated regions.

V gave up 5 bases and J gave up 2 bases; unmatched junction bases: 11. The germline gives CDR1 SGHVS, CDR2 FQNEAQ. The CDR3 has 17 residues. Measured with immunoSEQ multiplex PCR; TCRdb has only the in-frame clones, and not every one. The sample contains some 150,000 clones, around nine tenths of which appear only once. This clone was counted once. Its antigen is not identified. This sample comprised peripheral blood, obtained on day 0 of AZD1222 vaccination. The TCR comes from an adult in good health. J is TRBJ2-1 and V is TRBV7-8; 8 bases fit TRBD2. CDR3 nucleotide sequence: TGTGCCAGCAGCCGTAACCCGGGACTAGGGACCTACAATGAGCAGTTCTTC. This codes for CASSRNPGLGTYNEQFF.